This TCR beta chain came from a study of human T cells and chemical hapten exposure. Germline V gene lookup returns CDR1 MNHEY and CDR2 SMNVEV (reference sequence). This CDR3 has 16 amino acids. V lost 2 bases and J 0 bases, leaving 11 bases between the germline ends. In TCRdb, the 5' RACE reads were re-called with MiXCR into one record per CDR3 protein. The data contain under 85,000 distinct CDR3 sequences, 6% to 8.5% of them singletons. It was from unfractionated whole blood that total RNA was extracted. Ten or more counts support this clonotype. J is TRBJ2-1 and V is TRBV27; D not certain. This TCR was sampled from a male donor in good health. In nucleotides, the CDR3 is TGTGCCAGCAGTTTAGATACTCCCGACTCCTACAATGAGCAGTTCTTC. It specifies CASSLDTPDSYNEQFF.